This T cell receptor (beta chain) stems from a study of blood T cell repertoires in COVID-19. Study context: Spain, Italy and the United States supplied samples that represented acute and convalescent COVID-19.

The authors' processing: Estimated nucleated cell counts came from reference gene primer amplification. The data were produced by immunoSEQ multiplex PCR, yet TCRdb's version contains in-frame clones alone and is incomplete. V, J and clone size reflect that table, while D and trimming were determined from the DNA. Among some 170,000 clones listed, about 87% were seen once. Germline CDR1 and CDR2: LNHNV and YYDKDF (reference sequence). The CDR3 runs 13 residues. The V gene lost 4 bases and the J gene lost 1 base, with 7 bases spanning the gap. The clonotype originates from a woman in her forties or fifties with acute or convalescent COVID-19. V gene TRBV15 combines with J gene TRBJ1-1; TRBD1 might be the D (6 bases). The sequencing sample was made of peripheral blood. DNA of the CDR3: TGTGCCACCAGCAAACAGGGGAACACTGAAGCTTTCTTT. Encoded protein: CATSKQGNTEAFF.